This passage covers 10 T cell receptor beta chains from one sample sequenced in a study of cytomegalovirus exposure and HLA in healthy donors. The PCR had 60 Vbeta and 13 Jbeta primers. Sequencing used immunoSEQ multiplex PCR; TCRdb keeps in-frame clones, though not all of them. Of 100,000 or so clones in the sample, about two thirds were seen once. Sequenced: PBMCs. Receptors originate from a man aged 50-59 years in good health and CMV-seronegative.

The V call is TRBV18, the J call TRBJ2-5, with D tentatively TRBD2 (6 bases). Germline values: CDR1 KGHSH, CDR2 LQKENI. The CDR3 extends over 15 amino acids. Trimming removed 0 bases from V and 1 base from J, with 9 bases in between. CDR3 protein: CASSPPVAAQETQYF. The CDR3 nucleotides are TGTGCCAGCTCACCACCGGTAGCGGCCCAAGAGACCCAGTACTTC.

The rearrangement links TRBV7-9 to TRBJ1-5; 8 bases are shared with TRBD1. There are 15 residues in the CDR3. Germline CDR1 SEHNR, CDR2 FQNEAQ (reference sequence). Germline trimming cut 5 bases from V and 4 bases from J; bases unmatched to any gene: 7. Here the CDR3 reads CASSPGDRQNQPQHF. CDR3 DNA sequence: TGTGCCAGCAGCCCGGGGGACAGGCAAAATCAGCCCCAGCATTTT.

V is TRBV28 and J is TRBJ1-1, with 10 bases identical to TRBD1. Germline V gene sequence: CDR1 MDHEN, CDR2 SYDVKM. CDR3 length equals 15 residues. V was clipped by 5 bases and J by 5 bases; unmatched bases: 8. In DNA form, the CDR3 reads TGTGCCAGCAGTCCGCGACAGGGGGCGCAGACTGAAGCTTTCTTT. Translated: CASSPRQGAQTEAFF.

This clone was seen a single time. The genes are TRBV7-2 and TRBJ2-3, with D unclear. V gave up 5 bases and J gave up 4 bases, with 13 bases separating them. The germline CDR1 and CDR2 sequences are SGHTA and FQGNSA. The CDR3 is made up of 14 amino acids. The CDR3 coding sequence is TGTGCCAGCAGCCCCTACAGTCGGTCAGATACGCAGTATTTT. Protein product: CASSPYSRSDTQYF.

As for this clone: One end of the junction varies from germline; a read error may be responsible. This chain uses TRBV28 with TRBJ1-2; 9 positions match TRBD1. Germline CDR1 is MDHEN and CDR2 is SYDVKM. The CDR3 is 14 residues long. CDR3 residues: CASSQSGTGRFLVF. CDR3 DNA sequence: TGTGCCAGCAGCCAATCCGGGACAGGGAGATTCCTTGTCTTC.

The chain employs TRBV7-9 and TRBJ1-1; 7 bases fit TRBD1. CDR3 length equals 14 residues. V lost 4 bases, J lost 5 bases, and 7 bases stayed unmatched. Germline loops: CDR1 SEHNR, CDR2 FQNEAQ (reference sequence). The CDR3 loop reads CASSSRQGGTEAFF. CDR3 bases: TGTGCCAGCAGCTCCCGACAGGGTGGTACTGAAGCTTTCTTT.

The CDR3 coding sequence is TGCGCCAGCAGCTTGGGCGGGGGGCCCAACACCGGGGAGCTGTTTTTT. As protein: CASSLGGGPNTGELFF. The rearrangement links TRBV5-1 to TRBJ2-2, with 8 bases that match TRBD2. The CDR3 is 16 residues long. Germline CDR1 reads SGHRS; CDR2 reads YFSETQ. Trimming took 0 bases from V and 2 from J; bases not matched to a gene: 3.

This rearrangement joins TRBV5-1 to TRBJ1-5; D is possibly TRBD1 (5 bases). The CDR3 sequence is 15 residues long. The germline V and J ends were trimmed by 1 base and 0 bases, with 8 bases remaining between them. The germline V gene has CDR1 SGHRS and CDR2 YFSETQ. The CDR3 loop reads CASSLQGDSNQPQHF. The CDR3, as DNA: TGCGCCAGCAGCTTGCAAGGGGATAGCAATCAGCCCCAGCATTTT.

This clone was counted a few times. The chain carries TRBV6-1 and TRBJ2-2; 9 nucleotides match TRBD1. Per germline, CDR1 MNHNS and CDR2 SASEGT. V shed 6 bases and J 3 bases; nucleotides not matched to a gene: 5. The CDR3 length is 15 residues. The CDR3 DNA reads TGTGCCAGCAGCCCCGGACAGGGGCACACCGGGGAGCTGTTTTTT. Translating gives CASSPGQGHTGELFF.

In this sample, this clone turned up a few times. In DNA form, the CDR3 reads TGCGCCAGCAGCTTGGGGGGACAGGGGGCCGGCACTGAAGCTTTCTTT. Translating it yields CASSLGGQGAGTEAFF. The chain combines TRBV5-1 with TRBJ1-1; TRBD1 matches at 12 bases. CDR1 SGHRS and CDR2 YFSETQ come from the germline V gene. Losses at the gene ends were 0 bases for V and 4 bases for J; bases not matched to a gene: 4. The length of the CDR3 is 16 residues.